Given below is one TCR beta chain in context. The entry originates in a study of blood T cell repertoires in COVID-19. At the level of the study: The samples span acute and convalescent COVID-19 from the United States, Italy and Spain. The cDNA or gDNA used as material had been derived from T cells, B-cell-depleted T cells, or PBMCs.

V lost 0 bases, J lost 5 bases, and 7 bases stayed unmatched. Germline assignment: CDR1 MNHEY and CDR2 SVGAGI. The CDR3 covers 16 residues. Per the authors' pipeline: Reference gene primers were amplified, and this amplification served to estimate nucleated cell counts. Measured with immunoSEQ multiplex PCR; TCRdb has only the in-frame clones, and not every one. V and J calls plus clone size are reproduced from that table; the DNA served to infer D and trimming. The data show around 68,000 clones, around 86% seen once. Sequences were obtained from peripheral blood. The chain carries TRBV6-5 and TRBJ1-2; 9 nucleotides line up with TRBD1. This clonotype originated in a man in his fifties or sixties with active COVID-19. CDR3 DNA sequence: TGTGCCAGCAGTTACTCCGGACAGGGGCATAAATATGGCTACACCTTC. It translates to CASSYSGQGHKYGYTF.